These 29 T cell receptor beta chains were sequenced from one sample in a study of blood T cell repertoires in COVID-19. Generated by immunoSEQ multiplex PCR, the TCRdb table keeps only in-frame clones and is missing some. The data hold 250,000 to 350,000 clones, with around 85% observed a single time. Sequencing was done on a sample of peripheral blood. The receptor source for this set is a human donor with COVID-19, enrolled during active disease. The donor label of this sample is uncertain.

This clone turned up a few times. This sequence joins TRBV6-2 or TRBV6-3 and TRBJ2-1; 13 bases are shared with TRBD2. With V trimmed by 6 bases and J by 0 bases, 11 bases remained unmatched. Germline CDR1 and CDR2: MNHEY and SVGEGT. The CDR3 extends over 19 amino acids. This CDR3 reads CASSPGLAGAPSSYNEQFF. For the CDR3, the DNA is TGTGCCAGCAGCCCCGGACTAGCGGGAGCGCCGAGCTCCTACAATGAGCAGTTCTTC.

This chain connects TRBV3-1 (or the pseudogene TRBV3-2) to TRBJ2-5, with D tentatively TRBD1 (6 bases). V was trimmed by 5 bases and J by 3 bases, leaving 19 bases between them. The CDR3 consists of 16 residues. The germline gives CDR1 LGHDT, CDR2 YNNKEL (reference sequence). In DNA, the CDR3 is TGTGCCAGCAGCGCTATAACCCCAGGGGTGGAAGAGACCCAGTACTTC. It translates to CASSAITPGVEETQYF.

This chain uses TRBV20-1 with TRBJ2-3, with 9 bases aligning to TRBD2. In germline, CDR1 is DFQATT, CDR2 SNEGSKA (reference sequence). V dropped 3 bases and J dropped 4; count of bases not matched to a gene: 8. The CDR3 consists of 15 residues. The CDR3 DNA sequence: TGCAGTGCTAGTTTTAGCGGGAGCGGGTCAGATACGCAGTATTTT. Translation gives CSASFSGSGSDTQYF.

The chain couples TRBV6-5 to TRBJ1-1, with 7 positions matching TRBD1. The V gene end was trimmed by 6 bases and the J gene end by 4 bases; junction bases not matched to a gene: 5. Germline V gives CDR1 MNHEY, CDR2 SVGAGI. The CDR3 is made up of 13 amino acids. The CDR3 coding sequence is TGTGCCAGCAGCCGCCGACAGGGCACTGAAGCTTTCTTT. It codes for CASSRRQGTEAFF.

This clone occurred a few times. The chain links TRBV7-2 to TRBJ2-3; 11 bases match TRBD2. Germline values: CDR1 SGHTA, CDR2 FQGNSA. This CDR3 has 17 residues. The trim removed 5 bases at V and 1 base at J, leaving 8 bases unmatched. CDR3 sequence reads: CASSGQTSGEGTDTQYF. CDR3 nucleotides: TGTGCCAGCAGCGGTCAGACTAGCGGGGAAGGCACAGATACGCAGTATTTT.

CDR3 DNA: TGTGCCAGTAGTATGACGGGAAACATTCAGTACTTC. It specifies CASSMTGNIQYF. The rearrangement joins TRBV19 to TRBJ2-4; D is uncertain. CDR1 is LNHDA, CDR2 SQIVND, per germline (reference sequence). With 3 bases removed from V and 6 bases from J, the gap between germline ends came to 6 bases. The CDR3 runs to 12 residues.

The chain joins TRBV19 to TRBJ1-1; 8 bases are a match to TRBD1. This CDR3 spans 13 amino acids. CDR1 and CDR2 (germline): LNHDA, SQIVND (reference sequence). The V and J ends lost 4 bases and 4 bases, in that order; junction bases with no gene match: 2. CDR3 in amino acids: CASSTTGVTEAFF. CDR3 in DNA: TGTGCCAGTAGTACGACAGGGGTCACTGAAGCTTTCTTT.

This clone was seen a few times. The rearrangement links TRBV5-4 to TRBJ2-7; D might be TRBD1 (7 bases). This CDR3 contains 15 residues. CDR1 SGHNT and CDR2 YYREEE come from the germline V gene (reference sequence). Trimming removed 4 bases from V and 6 bases from J, with 20 bases in between. Here the CDR3 reads CASSRSGLAGGEQYF. In DNA form, the CDR3 reads TGTGCCAGCAGCAGGTCGGGACTCGCAGGGGGCGAGCAGTACTTC. Looking up the rest from reference TRBV5-4 and TRBJ2-7 gives the full variable domain: ETGVTQSPTHLIKTRGQQVTLRCSSQSGHNTVSWYQQALGQGPQFIFQYYREEENGRGNFPPRFSGLQFPNYSSELNVNALELDDSALYLCASSRSGLAGGEQYFGPGTRLTVT.

This chain links TRBV14 with TRBJ2-7, with D possibly TRBD1 on 5 matching bases. The CDR3 has 18 residues. Deletions cut 1 base from V and 0 bases from J, with 19 bases between. Germline loops: CDR1 SGHDN, CDR2 FVKESK. CDR3 protein: CASSQVGKGLSFSYEQYF. CDR3 nucleotide sequence: TGTGCCAGCAGCCAAGTGGGCAAGGGGCTGTCCTTCTCCTACGAGCAGTACTTC.

This chain uses TRBV11-2 with TRBJ2-1, with TRBD2 identical over 8 bases. With 6 bases clipped from V and 4 bases from J, the junction kept 8 bases outside the gene matches. Per the germline V gene, CDR1 is SGHAT and CDR2 is FQNNGV. The CDR3 loop spans 15 amino acids. CDR3 DNA sequence: TGTGCCAGCAGGCGGATAGCGGGGCTATACAATGAGCAGTTCTTC. Translating gives CASRRIAGLYNEQFF. Based on the CDR3 plus reference TRBV11-2 and TRBJ2-1, the full variable domain is EAGVAQSPRYKIIEKRQSVAFWCNPISGHATLYWYQQILGQGPKLLIQFQNNGVVDDSQLPKDRFSAERLKGVDSTLKIQPAKLEDSAVYLCASRRIAGLYNEQFFGPGTRLTVL.

The chain is built from TRBV27 and TRBJ2-1, with 7 positions matching TRBD2. Germline CDR1 is MNHEY and CDR2 is SMNVEV (reference sequence). The CDR3 is made up of 14 amino acids. V was pared by 3 bases and J by 5 bases, with 4 bases of the junction left unmatched. CDR3 sequence: CASSFGLADNEQFF. The CDR3 coding sequence is TGTGCCAGCAGTTTTGGGCTAGCGGACAATGAGCAGTTCTTC.

This chain joins TRBV6-1 and TRBJ2-1, with TRBD2 matching 9 bases. After removal of 3 bases from V and 6 bases from J, the junction contained 3 bases not matched to a gene. Germline V gene sequence: CDR1 MNHNS, CDR2 SASEGT. This CDR3 has 14 amino acids. The CDR3: CASSEGTSLNEQFF. CDR3 nucleotides: TGTGCCAGCAGTGAGGGGACTAGCCTCAATGAGCAGTTCTTC.

Details on this clone: Other DNA sequences of this sample code for an identical CDR3. The chain joins TRBV5-1 to TRBJ1-1, with TRBD1 as a possible D gene (6 bases). Germline values: CDR1 SGHRS, CDR2 YFSETQ. The CDR3 is 13 residues long. Deletions cut 3 bases from V and 1 base from J, with 7 bases between. This CDR3 reads CASSSGQNTEAFF. DNA of the CDR3: TGCGCCAGCAGCTCGGGACAGAACACTGAAGCTTTCTTT.

The J gene is TRBJ2-7, the V gene TRBV7-9, with 10 bases lining up with TRBD2. After removal of 4 bases from V and 6 bases from J, the junction contained 9 bases not matched to a gene. Germline values: CDR1 SEHNR, CDR2 FQNEAQ (reference sequence). The CDR3 is 15 residues long. The CDR3 sequence is CASSSSGRASVEQYF. DNA for the CDR3: TGTGCCAGCAGCTCCAGCGGGAGGGCCTCGGTCGAGCAGTACTTC.

This clone was seen many times. The chain is built from TRBV28 and TRBJ1-1; D unclear. The CDR3 contains 15 residues. Trimming pared 3 bases from V and 6 bases from J, leaving 17 bases between. Germline V gene lookup returns CDR1 MDHEN and CDR2 SYDVKM. The CDR3 is CASSFPHGRAAEAFF. The CDR3 nucleotides read TGTGCCAGCAGTTTCCCACACGGGAGGGCCGCTGAAGCTTTCTTT. The full variable domain, in which reference TRBV28 and TRBJ1-1 provide the parts outside the CDR3, is DVKVTQSSRYLVKRTGEKVFLECVQDMDHENMFWYRQDPGLGLRLIYFSYDVKMKEKGDIPEGYSVSREKKERFSLILESASTNQTSMYLCASSFPHGRAAEAFFGQGTRLTVV.

The J gene is TRBJ1-2, the V gene TRBV28; tentative D call: TRBD1 (6 bases). CDR1 MDHEN and CDR2 SYDVKM come from the germline V gene. The CDR3 is made up of 14 amino acids. V lost 6 bases and J 4 bases, leaving 15 bases between the germline ends. The CDR3 coding sequence is TGTGCCAGCAGACAACAGGGCACGGCCTATGGCTACACCTTC. Its protein product is CASRQQGTAYGYTF.

This clone was seen a single time. The chain combines TRBV28 with TRBJ2-1; 7 bases match TRBD2. Germline V CDR1 and CDR2: MDHEN, SYDVKM. Trimming removed 5 bases from V and 7 bases from J; junction bases left unmatched: 14. This CDR3 spans 16 amino acids. CDR3 sequence: CASSPMGGSFWNEQFF. The CDR3 nucleotides are TGTGCCAGCAGTCCAATGGGGGGGTCGTTTTGGAATGAGCAGTTCTTC.

V is TRBV24-1 and J is TRBJ2-1; the match to TRBD2 covers 8 bases. Germline lookup yields CDR1 KGHDR and CDR2 SFDVKD. V lost 9 bases to trimming and J lost 4 bases; unmatched junction nucleotides: 7. The CDR3 loop spans 14 amino acids. CDR3 residues: CATETSGSYNEQFF. DNA for the CDR3: TGTGCCACCGAAACCAGCGGGAGTTACAATGAGCAGTTCTTC.

The genes are TRBV6-5 and TRBJ1-4; D is unclear. The germline CDR1 and CDR2 sequences are MNHEY and SVGAGI. Trimming took off 2 bases at V and 6 bases at J, with 7 bases between the two ends. The CDR3 sequence is 13 residues long. CDR3 nucleotides: TGTGCCAGCAGTTACGAACGCGATGAAAAACTGTTTTTT. This encodes CASSYERDEKLFF.

The J gene is TRBJ2-7, the V gene TRBV7-2, with no clear D. CDR3 length: 13 amino acids. The V and J ends lost 3 bases and 0 bases respectively, with 6 bases between them. From germline, CDR1 is SGHTA and CDR2 FQGNSA. The CDR3 spells CASSFAFSYEQYF. CDR3 nucleotide sequence: TGTGCCAGCAGCTTTGCGTTCTCCTACGAGCAGTACTTC.

The chain employs TRBV2 and TRBJ2-1; the D gene is possibly TRBD1 (6 bases). V gave up 7 bases and J gave up 5 bases, with 21 bases separating them. Germline CDR1 SNHLY, CDR2 FYNNEI. This CDR3 comprises 16 residues. The DNA of the CDR3 is TGTGCCAGCAATTCAGGGGACACCCGAGCTAACAATGAGCAGTTCTTC. This translates into CASNSGDTRANNEQFF. The entire variable domain, with the rest obtained from reference TRBV2 and TRBJ2-1, is as follows: EPEVTQTPSHQVTQMGQEVILRCVPISNHLYFYWYRQILGQKVEFLVSFYNNEISEKSEIFDDQFSVERPDGSNFTLKIRSTKLEDSAMYFCASNSGDTRANNEQFFGPGTRLTVL.

This chain links TRBV2 with TRBJ1-1, with D hard to call. V was shortened by 5 bases and J by 0 bases, with 7 bases between the two germline ends. The germline V gene encodes CDR1 SNHLY and CDR2 FYNNEI. This CDR3 spans 13 amino acids. The CDR3 DNA follows: TGTGCCAGCAGTAATTACATGAACACTGAAGCTTTCTTT. Protein product: CASSNYMNTEAFF.

This clone was counted only a few times. The chain is built from TRBV3-1 (or the pseudogene TRBV3-2) and TRBJ2-1; 16 nucleotides agree with TRBD2. The CDR3 length is 17 residues. Germline V gene sequence: CDR1 LGHDT, CDR2 YNNKEL (reference sequence). V was clipped by 4 bases and J by 7 bases; unmatched bases: 7. The CDR3 sequence: CASSPGLAGGLGNEQFF. CDR3 coding DNA: TGTGCCAGCAGCCCGGGACTAGCGGGAGGGCTCGGGAATGAGCAGTTCTTC.

For this clone: Other DNA sequences in the sample encode the same CDR3. This chain connects TRBV5-1 to TRBJ2-1; the D gene is possibly TRBD2 (5 bases). Germline V gene data show CDR1 as SGHRS and CDR2 as YFSETQ. The V gene lost 0 bases and the J gene lost 5 bases, with 9 bases spanning the gap. The CDR3 runs to 14 residues. The CDR3 loop reads CASSLVLANNEQFF. In DNA, the CDR3 is TGCGCCAGCAGCTTGGTCCTAGCTAACAATGAGCAGTTCTTC.

V gene TRBV6-6 combines with J gene TRBJ1-2; TRBD1 aligns across 8 bases. Germline V lookup: CDR1 MNHNY, CDR2 SVGAGI (reference sequence). V lost 8 bases and J lost 4; bases outside the gene matches: 6. This CDR3 has 13 residues. The CDR3 sequence: CASGPGGPYGYTF. DNA for the CDR3: TGTGCCAGCGGTCCAGGGGGCCCCTATGGCTACACCTTC.

This sequence joins TRBV10-3 and TRBJ2-3; tentative D call: TRBD2 (6 bases). Germline assignment: CDR1 ENHRY and CDR2 SYGVKD. V was shortened by 3 bases and J by 3 bases, with 10 bases between the two germline ends. This CDR3 spans 14 amino acids. DNA for the CDR3: TGTGCCATCAGTGAAGCGCTAGCGACAGATACGCAGTATTTT. It codes for CAISEALATDTQYF.

The chain couples TRBV6-5 to TRBJ2-1, with 8 bases identical to TRBD2. V was pared by 4 bases and J by 8 bases, with 7 bases of the junction left unmatched. The V gene's germline CDR1 is MNHEY and CDR2 SVGAGI. The CDR3 spans 14 residues. Here the CDR3 reads CASSSGLAIDEQFF. The CDR3 bases are TGTGCCAGCAGTTCCGGACTAGCTATCGATGAGCAGTTCTTC.

The CDR3 region has the DNA TGTGCCAGCAGCCCCGGGACTAGCCCTTACGGTGAGCAGTTCTTC. Protein: CASSPGTSPYGEQFF. This chain links TRBV3-1 (or the pseudogene TRBV3-2) with TRBJ2-1; 9 nucleotides align to TRBD2. V lost 4 bases and J lost 9; bases outside the gene matches: 10. Germline CDR1 and CDR2: LGHDT and YNNKEL (reference sequence). The CDR3 loop spans 15 amino acids.

This chain connects TRBV9 to TRBJ1-1, with 8 positions matching TRBD1. J gave up 4 bases and V 2 bases, and 4 bases lay outside the gene matches. The CDR3 has 14 residues. Germline V lookup: CDR1 SGDLS, CDR2 YYNGEE. CDR3 sequence (DNA): TGTGCCAGCAGCGTCCAGGGGGCCGGCACTGAAGCTTTCTTT. Protein sequence: CASSVQGAGTEAFF.